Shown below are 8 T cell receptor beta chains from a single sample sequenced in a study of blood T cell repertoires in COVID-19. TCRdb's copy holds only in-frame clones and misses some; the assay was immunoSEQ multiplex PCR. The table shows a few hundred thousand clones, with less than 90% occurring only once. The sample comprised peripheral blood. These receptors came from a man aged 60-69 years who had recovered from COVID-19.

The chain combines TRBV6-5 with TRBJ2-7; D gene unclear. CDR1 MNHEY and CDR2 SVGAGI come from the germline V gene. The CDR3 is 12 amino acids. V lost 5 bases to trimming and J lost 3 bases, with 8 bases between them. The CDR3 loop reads CASSLADYEQYF. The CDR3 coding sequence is TGTGCCAGCAGTCTGGCAGACTACGAGCAGTACTTC.

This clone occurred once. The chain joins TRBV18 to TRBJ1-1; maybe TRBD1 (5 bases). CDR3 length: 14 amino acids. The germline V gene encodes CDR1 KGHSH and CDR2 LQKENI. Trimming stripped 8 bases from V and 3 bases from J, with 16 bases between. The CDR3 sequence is CASIAGLSDTEAFF. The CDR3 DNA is TGTGCCAGCATAGCAGGGCTTTCAGACACTGAAGCTTTCTTT.

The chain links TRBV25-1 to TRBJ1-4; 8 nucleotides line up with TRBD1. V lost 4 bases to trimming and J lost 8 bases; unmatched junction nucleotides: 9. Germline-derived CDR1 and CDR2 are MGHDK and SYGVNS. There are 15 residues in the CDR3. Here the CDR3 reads CASSGDATGEEKLFF. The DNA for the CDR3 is TGTGCCAGCAGTGGGGATGCGACAGGGGAAGAAAAACTGTTTTTT.

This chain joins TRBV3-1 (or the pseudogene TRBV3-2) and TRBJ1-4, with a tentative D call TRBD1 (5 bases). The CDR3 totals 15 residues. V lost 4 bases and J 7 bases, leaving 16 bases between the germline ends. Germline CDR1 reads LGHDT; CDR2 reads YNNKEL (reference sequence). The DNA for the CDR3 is TGTGCCAGCAGCCCGAGTACGGGGGGGAGTGAAAAACTGTTTTTT. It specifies CASSPSTGGSEKLFF.

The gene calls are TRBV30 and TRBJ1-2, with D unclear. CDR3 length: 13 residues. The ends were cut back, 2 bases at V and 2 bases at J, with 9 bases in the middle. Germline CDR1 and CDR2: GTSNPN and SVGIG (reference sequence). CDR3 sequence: CAWSLGGNYGYTF. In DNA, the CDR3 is TGTGCCTGGAGTTTGGGAGGGAACTATGGCTACACCTTC. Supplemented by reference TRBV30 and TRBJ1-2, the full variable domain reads SQTIHQWPATLVQPVGSPLSLECTVEGTSNPNLYWYRQAAGRGLQLLFYSVGIGQISSEVPQNLSASRPQDRQFILSSKKLLLSDSGFYLCAWSLGGNYGYTFGSGTRLTVV.

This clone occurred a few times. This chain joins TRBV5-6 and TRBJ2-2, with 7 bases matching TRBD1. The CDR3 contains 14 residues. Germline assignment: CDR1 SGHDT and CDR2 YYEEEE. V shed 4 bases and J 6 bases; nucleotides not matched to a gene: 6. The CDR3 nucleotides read TGTGCCAGCAGCCCGACAGGGCGGCCCGGGGAGCTGTTTTTT. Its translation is CASSPTGRPGELFF.

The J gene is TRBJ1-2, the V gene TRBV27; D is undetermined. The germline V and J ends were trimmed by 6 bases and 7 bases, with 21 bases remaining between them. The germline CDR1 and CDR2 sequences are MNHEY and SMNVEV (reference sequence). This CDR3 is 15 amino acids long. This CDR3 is CASSNEPRPTFGYTF. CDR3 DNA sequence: TGTGCCAGCAGCAACGAACCTAGACCGACTTTTGGCTACACCTTC.

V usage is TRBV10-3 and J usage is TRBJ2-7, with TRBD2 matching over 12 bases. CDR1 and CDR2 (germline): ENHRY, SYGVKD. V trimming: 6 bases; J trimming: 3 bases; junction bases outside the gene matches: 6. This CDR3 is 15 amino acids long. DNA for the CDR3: TGTGCCATCAGCTCGACTAGCGGGAGCCACTACGAGCAGTACTTC. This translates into CAISSTSGSHYEQYF.